Below, one T cell receptor beta chain is given with its context. Its antigen is still unknown. This record comes from a study of T cell responses to AZD1222 COVID-19 vaccine. General observations from the study: Spike was spanned by vaccine-associated CD4 TCRs, which were dominant at 160-218 and 743-854. Repertoire samples came only from after the peak T cell response.

Some clones are missing from TCRdb's copy, which holds only in-frame ones; the method was immunoSEQ multiplex PCR. The sample includes 130,000 or so clones, about 90% of them seen just once. Per the germline V gene, CDR1 is MDHEN and CDR2 is SYDVKM. CDR3 length: 18 residues. V was clipped by 2 bases and J by 2 bases, with 19 bases between them. This clonotype was sampled from an adult who received the AZD1222 COVID-19 vaccine. V usage is TRBV28 and J usage is TRBJ1-5, with a weak D call TRBD1 (6 bases). The sample consisted of peripheral blood, taken 28 days after the second AZD1222 dose. CDR3 DNA sequence: TGTGCCAGCAGTTTACCGGGGGCGGTGGGGTTGGGCAATCAGCCCCAGCATTTT. This encodes CASSLPGAVGLGNQPQHF.